This passage covers 4 T cell receptor beta chains from one sample sequenced in a study of blood T cells in healthy people across ages. With a J-beta primer mix and a sample-barcoded 5' primer, a second PCR ran about 7 to 11 cycles. TCRdb re-analysed the 5' RACE reads in MiXCR, keeping a single row per CDR3 protein. The repertoire holds roughly 1,000,000 distinct CDR3 sequences, with around 25% as singletons. The data were also submitted as part of a second study, on T cells of mothers and their children.

Sequencing was performed on blood. Receptor source: a girl aged 2 to 10 in good health.

There are a few counts of this clonotype. V and J are TRBV28 and TRBJ2-5; D ambiguous. The CDR3 covers 16 residues. Germline loops: CDR1 MDHEN, CDR2 SYDVKM. Trimming took 3 bases from V and 2 from J, leaving 16 bases between them. The chain's CDR3 is CASSFWLNMGQETQYF. CDR3 sequence (DNA): TGTGCCAGCAGTTTCTGGCTTAACATGGGGCAAGAGACCCAGTACTTC.

J is TRBJ2-4 and V is TRBV19; a weak D match, TRBD2 (6 bases). The CDR3 sequence is 14 residues long. Germline CDR1 LNHDA, CDR2 SQIVND (reference sequence). Deletions cut 3 bases from V and 4 bases from J, with 10 bases between. The CDR3 DNA sequence: TGTGCCAGTAGTATGGGAGGAGGTAAAAACATTCAGTACTTC. It is translated as CASSMGGGKNIQYF.

The V call is TRBV7-6, the J call TRBJ2-7; 9 positions match TRBD1. Germline V gene lookup returns CDR1 SGHVS and CDR2 FNYEAQ. The J segment lost 1 base and the V segment lost 5 bases, leaving 3 bases of the junction unmatched. There are 14 residues in the CDR3. The CDR3 loop reads CASSGDRVSYEQYF. CDR3 bases: TGTGCCAGCAGCGGGGACAGGGTTTCCTACGAGCAGTACTTC.

The DNA of the CDR3 is TGTGCCAGCAGCTTGCAGCAAAGACAGGGACAAGAGACCCAGTACTTC. Its translation: CASSLQQRQGQETQYF. The V gene is TRBV7-8, the J gene TRBJ2-5, with TRBD1 matching 7 bases. V shed 3 bases and J 2 bases; nucleotides not matched to a gene: 9. This CDR3 has 16 amino acids. Germline CDR1 and CDR2: SGHVS and FQNEAQ.